This is a list of T cell receptor beta chains from one sample in a study of response to subunit inactivated influenza vaccine. Using its own MiXCR run on the RT-PCR reads, TCRdb lists one record per CDR3 protein. The data show approximately 500,000 distinct CDR3 sequences, roughly 13% seen once. Sequenced material: PBMCs from blood, taken roughly 47 days after vaccination. These receptors were obtained from a man aged 50-60 years who received an inactivated influenza vaccine. The CDR3 runs from the conserved cysteine through the conserved F or W. The D gene is left open where the match is weak. Clone size is not always given. Where it is, it says once, few, many or a class for expanded clones.

TGTGCCAGCAGCTTGGGGACTAGCTGGGGAGGGAGCACAGATACGCAGTATTTT | CASSLGTSWGGSTDTQYF | TRBJ2-3 | TRBD2 | TRBV5-5 | -
TGTGCCAGCAGCGTAGTGGAACCAATCCAGTTCTTC | CASSVVEPIQFF | TRBJ2-1 | - | TRBV9 | few
TGTGCCAGCAGCCCACCCCCACAGGTCGGGCGAGAGACCCAGTACTTC | CASSPPPQVGRETQYF | TRBJ2-5 | - | TRBV3-1 | -
TGCAGCGTTGGGGAAAGCGGGGTCACAGATACGCAGTATTTT | CSVGESGVTDTQYF | TRBJ2-3 | TRBD2 | TRBV29-1 | many
TGTGCCATCAGTGACCCGACTAGCGGTTACACCGGGGAGCTGTTTTTT | CAISDPTSGYTGELFF | TRBJ2-2 | TRBD2 | TRBV10-3 | few
TGTGCCAGGGAGAGACAGACGAACACCGGGGAGCTGTTTTTT | CARERQTNTGELFF | TRBJ2-2 | - | TRBV6-2/TRBV6-3 | once
TGCAGTGCTACTGAACTCGGGACTAGCGGAACACAAGAGACCCAGTACTTC | CSATELGTSGTQETQYF | TRBJ2-5 | TRBD2 | TRBV20-1 | -
TGCAGTGGTACCAGGGAATCTGGGGCCAACGTCCTGACTTTC | CSGTRESGANVLTF | TRBJ2-6 | - | TRBV20-1 | -
TGTGCCAGCAGCCGAGCGCGGACTAGCGGCAATGAGCAGTTCTTC | CASSRARTSGNEQFF | TRBJ2-1 | TRBD2 | TRBV7-2 | few
TGTGCCACCAGACAGGGAGGTCCTGAAGCTTTCTTT | CATRQGGPEAFF | TRBJ1-1 | TRBD1 | TRBV6-5 | -
TGCGCCAGCAGCCAAGATCTGCAGGCTATCTATGGCTACACCTTC | CASSQDLQAIYGYTF | TRBJ1-2 | - | TRBV4-3 | many
TGTGCCAGCAGCGGCCCATTTAGGGGACTAGTATCCACCGGGGAGCTGTTTTTT | CASSGPFRGLVSTGELFF | TRBJ2-2 | TRBD2 | TRBV9 | -
TGTGCCTGGAGCAGGGGGGCGGCCTCCGGAGAGCAGTTCTTC | CAWSRGAASGEQFF | TRBJ2-1 | - | TRBV30 | few
TGCAGCGTTCTAGTCCCGAAGACGCACTATGGCTACACCTTC | CSVLVPKTHYGYTF | TRBJ1-2 | - | TRBV29-1 | -
TGCAGCCTCTCTCCCGGGACTGGTTCCTACAATGAGCAGTTCTTC | CSLSPGTGSYNEQFF | TRBJ2-1 | - | TRBV29-1 | few
TGTGCCAGCAGCTGGGGACAGGGCACCTACGAGCAGTACTTC | CASSWGQGTYEQYF | TRBJ2-7 | TRBD1 | TRBV5-5 | many
TGCAGTGCAGGGGACAGGGATCAGCCCCAGCATTTT | CSAGDRDQPQHF | TRBJ1-5 | TRBD1 | TRBV20-1 | many
TGCAGTGCTCACTACGGACAGGGGAGTCAGCCCCAGCATTTT | CSAHYGQGSQPQHF | TRBJ1-5 | TRBD1 | TRBV20-1 | -
TGTGCCAGCAGCCAAAATCACAGGGGCGGCTACACCTTC | CASSQNHRGGYTF | TRBJ1-2 | TRBD1 | TRBV3-1 | few
TGTGCCAGCAGCTTGTGGCGGGCCAACACCGGGGAGCTGTTTTTT | CASSLWRANTGELFF | TRBJ2-2 | - | TRBV5-6 | few
TGTGCCAGCAGTTTCAGGGGACTAGCGGGAATATCCTCCTACGAGCAGTACTTC | CASSFRGLAGISSYEQYF | TRBJ2-7 | TRBD2 | TRBV28 | few
TGTGCCAGCAGCTCCTATCTAGCCGGTACGCAGTATTTT | CASSSYLAGTQYF | TRBJ2-3 | - | TRBV7-3 | -
TGCGCCAGCAGCCAAGATCTGAGGGGGGGCTCCTACAATGAGCAGTTCTTC | CASSQDLRGGSYNEQFF | TRBJ2-1 | - | TRBV4-3 | -
TGTGCCAGCAGCCCCGCCGGGACGGATTACAATGAGCAGTTCTTC | CASSPAGTDYNEQFF | TRBJ2-1 | - | TRBV7-2 | many
TGCAGTGCTAGATCGATCAGGGGAGGGACTGAAGCTTTCTTT | CSARSIRGGTEAFF | TRBJ1-1 | - | TRBV20-1 | few
TGTGCCAGCAGCTTATCCACGTCCCAGACCCCCAGCTCCTACAATGAGCAGTTCTTC | CASSLSTSQTPSSYNEQFF | TRBJ2-1 | - | TRBV11-2 | -
TGCAGCGCTGTTAACACGGGAGATACGCAGTATTTT | CSAVNTGDTQYF | TRBJ2-3 | - | TRBV29-1 | few
TGTGCCACCAAGGGCCGTGAGAAAGCGAGTATCTCTGGGGCCAACGTCCTGACTTTC | CATKGREKASISGANVLTF | TRBJ2-6 | - | TRBV10-3 | few
TGTGCCAGCAGTTACTTTCGGCAGGGAGCCTACAATGAGCAGTTCTTC | CASSYFRQGAYNEQFF | TRBJ2-1 | - | TRBV6-2/TRBV6-3 | -
TGTGCCAGCAGCGTAGGTGCAGGGAGCCAAGAGACCCAGTACTTC | CASSVGAGSQETQYF | TRBJ2-5 | - | TRBV9 | -
TGCGCCAGCAGCCCAACGGGGGGGGTCCTAGTCCCCGAGCAGTACTTC | CASSPTGGVLVPEQYF | TRBJ2-7 | TRBD2 | TRBV5-1 | once
TGCAGCGTTGAAGGACAGAGCCAAGAGACCCAGTACTTC | CSVEGQSQETQYF | TRBJ2-5 | - | TRBV29-1 | few
TGCAGTGCCCAAGCAGGGCGGGGCTATGGCTACACCTTC | CSAQAGRGYGYTF | TRBJ1-2 | - | TRBV20-1 | few
TGTGCCAGCAGTGAAGCGCCTAGCGGGAGGCACGAGCAGTACTTC | CASSEAPSGRHEQYF | TRBJ2-7 | TRBD2 | TRBV6-1 | -
TGTGCCAGCAGGAGTTTGTATTGGGGCAATGAGCAGTTCTTC | CASRSLYWGNEQFF | TRBJ2-1 | - | TRBV28 | many
TGCAGTGCTAGGGGACATCTCAATCAGCCCCAGCATTTT | CSARGHLNQPQHF | TRBJ1-5 | - | TRBV20-1 | -
TGCGCCAGCAGCCAAGACGGCACGTATGGCTACACCTTC | CASSQDGTYGYTF | TRBJ1-2 | - | TRBV4-3 | -
TGTGCCATCAGTGAACCGCCGGGCAGCGGAGATACGCAGTATTTT | CAISEPPGSGDTQYF | TRBJ2-3 | - | TRBV10-3 | few
TGCAGCGTTGCGGGCCTTCAGGCGCAGTATTTT | CSVAGLQAQYF | TRBJ2-3 | - | TRBV29-1 | many
TGCAGCGTCTCCGGGACCGGGACTTCCGAGCAGTACTTC | CSVSGTGTSEQYF | TRBJ2-7 | - | TRBV29-1 | many
TGTGCCACCCGGAAAGCGGGGGGAGAGACCCAGTACTTC | CATRKAGGETQYF | TRBJ2-5 | TRBD2 | TRBV7-8 | many
TGTGCCAGCAGCCTATCCTCAGGCGGTCAGCCCCAGCATTTT | CASSLSSGGQPQHF | TRBJ1-5 | - | TRBV7-9 | -
TGTGCCAGCAGGCCACTAGCGGGGGCATCCGGGTCAGAGCAGTACTTC | CASRPLAGASGSEQYF | TRBJ2-7 | TRBD2 | TRBV28 | few
TGCGCCAGCAGCTCGGACGTCTCCTACAATGAGCAGTTCTTC | CASSSDVSYNEQFF | TRBJ2-1 | - | TRBV5-1 | -
TGCGCCAGCAGCTTGGAGAGCTCCTACGAGCAGTACTTC | CASSLESSYEQYF | TRBJ2-7 | - | TRBV5-1 | many
TGTGCCAGCAGTTACGGACTAGCGGGGAACTTTGAGCAGTTCTTC | CASSYGLAGNFEQFF | TRBJ2-1 | TRBD2 | TRBV6-2/TRBV6-3 | -
TGTGCCAGCAGTCCCCCCGGACACAATGGATTGGCCGAGCAGTACTTC | CASSPPGHNGLAEQYF | TRBJ2-7 | - | TRBV28 | -
TGTGCCAGCAGTTTAACTCCGGGATCCTTCTACGAGCAGTACTTC | CASSLTPGSFYEQYF | TRBJ2-7 | - | TRBV27 | -
TGTGCCAGCAGTTTTTTCGCAGATACGCAGTATTTT | CASSFFADTQYF | TRBJ2-3 | - | TRBV12-3/TRBV12-4 | -
TGCAGCTGTGGGACAGGGGGCGGCGAGCAGTACTTC | CSCGTGGGEQYF | TRBJ2-7 | TRBD1 | TRBV29-1 | few
TGTGCCAGCAGCGTAGGCTCCCCCTCCGGGAGACACGAGCAGTACTTC | CASSVGSPSGRHEQYF | TRBJ2-7 | - | TRBV9 | few
TGTGCCAGCAGCGTAGCCCCACCCTCTGGGAGTGAAGCTTTCTTT | CASSVAPPSGSEAFF | TRBJ1-1 | - | TRBV9 | few
TGTGCCAGCAGCTTTGATAGCGTCTCCTACGAGCAGTACTTC | CASSFDSVSYEQYF | TRBJ2-7 | - | TRBV7-8 | many
TGCGCCGGAAGGACAAACACCGGGGAGCTGTTTTTT | CAGRTNTGELFF | TRBJ2-2 | - | TRBV4-3 | few
TGTGCCAGCAGCCAAGGGGGGGGTAGCAATCAGCCCCAGCATTTT | CASSQGGGSNQPQHF | TRBJ1-5 | - | TRBV3-1 | -
TGTGCCAGCAGTTTAGGGGACGGAAATGAAGCTTTCTTT | CASSLGDGNEAFF | TRBJ1-1 | - | TRBV5-6 | -
TGCGCCAGCAGCTTGTCTGGACAATCGAACACTGAAGCTTTCTTT | CASSLSGQSNTEAFF | TRBJ1-1 | - | TRBV5-1 | few